This T cell receptor beta chain was obtained from a study of T cells in Graves' hyperthyroidism and ophthalmopathy. Newly diagnosed hyperthyroidism patients aged 18 to 65 years had disease lasting under 2 months. General study points: In validation, the model predicted ophthalmopathy. These predictions came a median about 6.5 months before onset. By a 13 V-J model, ophthalmopathy was set apart from stable hyperthyroidism.

Comment on this clonotype: Its antigen is not identified.

Unmatched junction bases numbered 2, after V lost 1 base and J lost 2 bases. This CDR3 contains 15 residues. CDR1 SNHLY and CDR2 FYNNEI come from the germline V gene. Regions amplified from RNA transcripts were the TCR beta CDR3 regions. HTBI primers were used for first-round RT-PCR of the TCR CDR3. TCRdb processed the multiplex PCR reads anew with MiXCR; each CDR3 protein has one entry. In the table there are approximately 420,000 distinct CDR3 sequences, around 15% of which are singletons. The clonotype was recovered from a woman aged 18-30 years with Graves' hyperthyroidism. The chain employs TRBV2 and TRBJ1-3; 7 positions match TRBD1. Source material: blood. CDR3 protein: CASSEEGAAGNTIYF. As DNA, the CDR3 is TGTGCCAGCAGTGAAGAGGGGGCTGCTGGAAACACCATATATTTT.